This is a list of T cell receptor beta chains from one sample in a study of T cell repertoires in cytomegalovirus infection. TCRdb re-called the reads with MiXCR, one entry per CDR3 protein. Altogether 71,000 or so distinct CDR3 sequences are present, roughly 22% being singletons, with the ten largest covering roughly 62%. For these TCRs, the target antigens are not known. Here the sequenced sample was CD8+ T cells from cultured PBMCs, taken from culture after CMV antigen stimulation. Receptor source: a human donor in good health (CMV status not recorded). Some clones in this sample may be carry-over from other donors' samples. Each CDR3 is given with its conserved first and last residue. The order of the fields is V gene, clone size, J gene, D gene, CDR3 protein, CDR3 DNA. A D gene is named only where the DNA matches it firmly. Expanded clones get a size class; other rows say once, few or many, or leave the size out.

TRBV6-1	few	TRBJ1-1	.	CASSEARWGPWGTEAFF	TGTGCCAGCAGTGAAGCGCGATGGGGTCCATGGGGCACTGAAGCTTTCTTT
TRBV29-1	few	TRBJ1-2	TRBD1	CSVEGPDRRGYGYTF	TGCAGCGTTGAAGGCCCGGACAGGCGCGGCTATGGCTACACCTTC
TRBV12-3/TRBV12-4	.	TRBJ2-1	TRBD1	CASRQTGTGRRNEQFF	TGTGCCAGCAGACAAACCGGGACAGGGCGGAGGAATGAGCAGTTCTTC
TRBV6-6	many	TRBJ1-4	TRBD1	CASTWTGGREKLFF	TGTGCCAGCACCTGGACAGGGGGCCGTGAAAAACTGTTTTTT
TRBV7-2	few	TRBJ2-7	.	CASSLGLSGYYEQYF	TGTGCCAGCAGCTTGGGACTTTCTGGGTACTACGAGCAGTACTTC
TRBV12-3/TRBV12-4	.	TRBJ2-5	.	CASSLVGREETQYF	TGTGCCAGCAGTTTGGTGGGCAGGGAAGAGACCCAGTACTTC
TRBV7-8	.	TRBJ2-7	TRBD1	CASRRRQGPSYEQYF	TGTGCCAGCAGACGAAGACAGGGACCTTCCTACGAGCAGTACTTC
TRBV12-3/TRBV12-4	.	TRBJ2-5	.	CASSLDLETQYF	TGTGCCAGCAGTTTGGACTTGGAGACCCAGTACTTC
TRBV4-1	.	TRBJ2-7	TRBD1	CASSQLTGGEQYF	TGCGCCAGCAGCCAACTGACAGGGGGCGAGCAGTACTTC
TRBV4-3	few	TRBJ2-7	.	CASSQEGFYEQYF	TGCGCCAGCAGCCAAGAAGGGTTCTACGAGCAGTACTTC
TRBV2	few	TRBJ2-5	TRBD2	CASSGLAGNQETQYF	TGTGCCAGCAGCGGACTAGCGGGGAACCAAGAGACCCAGTACTTC